These 8 T cell receptor beta chains were sequenced from one sample in a study of tumor-infiltrating lymphocytes in oesophageal squamous cell carcinoma. TCRdb reanalysed the PCR reads using MiXCR and keeps one entry per CDR3 protein. The sample shows under 15,000 distinct CDR3 sequences, roughly half of them seen only once. Sequencing was carried out using blood. These receptor sequences come from a female donor with esophageal squamous cell carcinoma.

The genes are TRBV6-1 and TRBJ2-1; D possibly corresponds to TRBD1 (5 bases). Gene TRBJ2-5 matches the end of the DNA better, so the J call may be wrong. CDR3 length equals 15 residues. In germline, CDR1 is MNHNS, CDR2 SASEGT. The CDR3 region is CASSEWGVHQETQYF. The CDR3 DNA sequence: TGTGCCAGCAGTGAATGGGGCGTACACCAAGAGACCCAGTACTTC.

By sample fraction, this clonotype is medium-sized (0.01 to 0.1%). The DNA for the CDR3 is TGCGCCAGCAGTGACAGGGACAGGGGGCTTAATGAGCAGTTCTTC. This translates into CASSDRDRGLNEQFF. The rearrangement joins TRBV10-1 to TRBJ2-1; 12 bases are a match to TRBD1. Unmatched junction bases numbered 4, after V lost 3 bases and J lost 7 bases. The length of the CDR3 is 15 residues. In germline, CDR1 is WNHNN, CDR2 SYGVQD (reference sequence).

Note on this clonotype: The junction does not match germline at one end; this may be a read error. The DNA for the CDR3 is TGTGCTAGCAGCTTAGTGGCTAGTAGCAATGAGCAGTTCTTC. Amino acids: CASSLVASSNEQFF. V gene TRBV7-7 combines with J gene TRBJ2-3, with no clear D. TRBJ2-1 matches the DNA end more closely, so the J call is doubtful. This CDR3 spans 14 amino acids. The germline gives CDR1 SSHAT, CDR2 FNYEAQ (reference sequence).

This clonotype is categorized as medium-sized. The rearrangement uses TRBV6-1 and TRBJ1-2; D not resolved. The ends were cut back, 10 bases at V and 2 bases at J, with 11 bases in the middle. The CDR3 consists of 12 residues. CDR1 MNHNS and CDR2 SASEGT come from the germline V gene. The CDR3 DNA reads as TGTGCCACGATCAGGCAGAACTATGGCTACACCTTC. This codes for CATIRQNYGYTF.

This clonotype has just one count. The junction differs from germline at one of its ends, possibly a read error. The V gene is TRBV28, the J gene TRBJ2-3; D not resolved. Germline assignment: CDR1 MDHEN and CDR2 SYDVKM. The CDR3 is 14 residues long. CDR3 residues: CASTEGSYNSPLHF. The CDR3 DNA follows: TGTGCCAGCACGGAAGGCTCCTATAATTCACCCCTCCACTTC.

This chain links TRBV7-3 with TRBJ1-5; tentatively, D is TRBD1 (6 bases). The V and J ends lost 3 bases and 5 bases respectively, with 14 bases between them. Germline CDR1 is SGHTA and CDR2 is FQGTGA. The CDR3 loop spans 15 amino acids. In DNA form, the CDR3 reads TGTGCCAGCAGCTTGCCGACAGGAAGAGATCAGCCCCAGCATTTT. It codes for CASSLPTGRDQPQHF.

The gene calls are TRBV7-3 and TRBJ2-3; D gene unclear. The last part of the DNA fits TRBJ2-7 better; the J call may be wrong. Germline V gene data show CDR1 as SGHTA and CDR2 as FQGTGA. The CDR3 loop spans 13 amino acids. CDR3 coding DNA: TGTGCCAGCAGCTTAGATCCTCTCTACGAGCAGTACTTC. It codes for CASSLDPLYEQYF.

The V gene is TRBV24-1, the J gene TRBJ2-5; TRBD2 matches at 10 bases. Trimming removed 5 bases from V and 4 bases from J; junction bases left unmatched: 6. The CDR3 loop spans 15 amino acids. CDR1 and CDR2 (germline): KGHDR, SFDVKD. Here the CDR3 reads CATSALAGRGETQYF. The CDR3 DNA is TGTGCCACCAGTGCACTAGCGGGGAGGGGAGAGACCCAGTACTTC.